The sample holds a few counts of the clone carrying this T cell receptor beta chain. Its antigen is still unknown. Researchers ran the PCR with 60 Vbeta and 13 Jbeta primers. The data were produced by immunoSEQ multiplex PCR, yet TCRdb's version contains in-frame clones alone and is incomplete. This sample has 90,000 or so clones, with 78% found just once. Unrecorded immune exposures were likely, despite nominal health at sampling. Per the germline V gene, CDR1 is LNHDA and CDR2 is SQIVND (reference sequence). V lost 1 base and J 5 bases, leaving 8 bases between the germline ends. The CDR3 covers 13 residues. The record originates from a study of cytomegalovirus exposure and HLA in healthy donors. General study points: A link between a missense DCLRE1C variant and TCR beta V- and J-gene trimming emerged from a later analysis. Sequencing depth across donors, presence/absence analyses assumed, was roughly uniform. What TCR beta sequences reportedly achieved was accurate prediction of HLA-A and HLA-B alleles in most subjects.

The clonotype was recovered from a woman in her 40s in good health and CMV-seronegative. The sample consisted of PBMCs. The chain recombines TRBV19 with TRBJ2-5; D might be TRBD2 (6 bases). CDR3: CASSIAGAETQYF. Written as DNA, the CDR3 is TGTGCCAGTAGTATAGCGGGAGCGGAGACCCAGTACTTC.